Described below is a single T cell receptor beta chain sequence and its context. The record originates from a study of blood T cell repertoires in COVID-19. As handled by the study authors: The authors estimated nucleated cell counts from reference gene primer amplification. Clones were sequenced by immunoSEQ multiplex PCR, and TCRdb holds only the in-frame ones, with some missing. V and J calls plus clone size are reproduced from that table; the DNA served to infer D and trimming. The sample has under 60,000 clones, around 90% seen once. The material sequenced was peripheral blood. The sequence was collected from a man aged 45-65 years with active COVID-19.

In DNA, the CDR3 is TGTGCCAGCAGCCCCACGGGTAGCACAGATACGCAGTATTTT. Translating it yields CASSPTGSTDTQYF. This chain joins TRBV3-1 (or the pseudogene TRBV3-2) and TRBJ2-3; the D is unclear. This CDR3 region has 14 residues. V was shortened by 4 bases and J by 0 bases, with 8 bases between the two germline ends. Per the germline V gene, CDR1 is LGHDT and CDR2 is YNNKEL (reference sequence).